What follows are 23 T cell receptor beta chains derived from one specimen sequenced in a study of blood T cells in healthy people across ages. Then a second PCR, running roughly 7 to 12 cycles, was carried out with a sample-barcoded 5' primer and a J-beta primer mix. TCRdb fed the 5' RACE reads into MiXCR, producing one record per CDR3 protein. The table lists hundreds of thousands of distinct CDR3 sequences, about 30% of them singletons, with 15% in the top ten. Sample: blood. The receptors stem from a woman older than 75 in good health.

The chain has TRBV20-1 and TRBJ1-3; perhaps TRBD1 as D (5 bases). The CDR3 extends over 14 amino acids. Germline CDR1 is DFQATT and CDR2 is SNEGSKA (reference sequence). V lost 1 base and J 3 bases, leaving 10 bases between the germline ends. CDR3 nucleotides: TGCAGTGCTAGAGGCCAGGGTTATGGAAACACCATATATTTT. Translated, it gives CSARGQGYGNTIYF.

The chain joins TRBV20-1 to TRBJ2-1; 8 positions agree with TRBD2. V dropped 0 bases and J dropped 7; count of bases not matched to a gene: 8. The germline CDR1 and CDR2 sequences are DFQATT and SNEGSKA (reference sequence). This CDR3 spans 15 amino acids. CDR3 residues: CSARDPGGPGNEQFF. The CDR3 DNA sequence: TGCAGTGCTAGAGATCCGGGAGGGCCGGGAAATGAGCAGTTCTTC.

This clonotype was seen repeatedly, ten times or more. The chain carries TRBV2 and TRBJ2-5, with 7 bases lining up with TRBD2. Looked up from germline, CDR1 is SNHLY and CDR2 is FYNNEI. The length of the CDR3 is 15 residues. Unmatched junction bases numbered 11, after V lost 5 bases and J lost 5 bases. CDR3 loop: CASSMGWQGGETQYF. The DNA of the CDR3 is TGTGCCAGCAGTATGGGTTGGCAGGGAGGGGAGACCCAGTACTTC.

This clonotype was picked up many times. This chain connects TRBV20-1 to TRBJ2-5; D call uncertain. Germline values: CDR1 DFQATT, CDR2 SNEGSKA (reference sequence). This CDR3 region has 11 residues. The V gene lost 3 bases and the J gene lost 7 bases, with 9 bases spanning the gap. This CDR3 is CSASLRGTQYF. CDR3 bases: TGCAGTGCTAGCTTGCGAGGGACCCAGTACTTC.

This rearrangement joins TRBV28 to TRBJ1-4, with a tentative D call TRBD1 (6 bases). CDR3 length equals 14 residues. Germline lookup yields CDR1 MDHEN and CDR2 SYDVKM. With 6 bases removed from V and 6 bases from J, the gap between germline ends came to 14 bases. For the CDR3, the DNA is TGTGCCAGCAGGTTAAGGGGGTTGGATGAAAAACTGTTTTTT. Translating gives CASRLRGLDEKLFF.

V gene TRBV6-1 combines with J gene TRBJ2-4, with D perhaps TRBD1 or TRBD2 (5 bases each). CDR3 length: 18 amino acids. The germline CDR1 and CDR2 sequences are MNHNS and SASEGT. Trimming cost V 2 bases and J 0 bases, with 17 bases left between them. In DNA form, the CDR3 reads TGTGCCAGCAGTGAACGGCCGTGGGGGATTATAGCCAAAAACATTCAGTACTTC. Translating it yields CASSERPWGIIAKNIQYF.

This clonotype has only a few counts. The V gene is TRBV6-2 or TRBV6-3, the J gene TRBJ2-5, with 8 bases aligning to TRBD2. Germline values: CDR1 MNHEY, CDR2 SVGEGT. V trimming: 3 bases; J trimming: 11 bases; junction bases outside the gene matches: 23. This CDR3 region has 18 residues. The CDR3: CASSYSSTGTRNHNEQYF. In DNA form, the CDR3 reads TGTGCCAGCAGTTATAGCAGTACCGGGACTAGAAACCACAATGAGCAGTACTTC.

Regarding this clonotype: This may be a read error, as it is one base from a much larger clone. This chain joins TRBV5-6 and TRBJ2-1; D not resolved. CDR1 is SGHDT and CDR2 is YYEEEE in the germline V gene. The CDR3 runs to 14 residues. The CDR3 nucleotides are TGTGTCAGCAGCCAGTGGGGCTCCTACAATGAGCAGTTCTTC. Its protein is CVSSQWGSYNEQFF.

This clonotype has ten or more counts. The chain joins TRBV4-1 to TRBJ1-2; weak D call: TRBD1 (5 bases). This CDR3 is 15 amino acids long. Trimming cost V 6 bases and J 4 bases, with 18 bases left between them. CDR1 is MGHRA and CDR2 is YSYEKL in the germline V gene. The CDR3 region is CASRWIRGSLYGYTF. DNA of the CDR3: TGCGCCAGCAGGTGGATTCGGGGGTCGCTCTATGGCTACACCTTC.

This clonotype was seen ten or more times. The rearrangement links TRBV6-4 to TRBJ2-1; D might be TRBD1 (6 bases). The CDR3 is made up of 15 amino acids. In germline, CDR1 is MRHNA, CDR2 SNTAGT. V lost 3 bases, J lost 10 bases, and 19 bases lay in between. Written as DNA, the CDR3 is TGTGCCAGCAGTGAAGGGACACCGAGGATGGGGGAGCAGTTCTTC. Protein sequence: CASSEGTPRMGEQFF.

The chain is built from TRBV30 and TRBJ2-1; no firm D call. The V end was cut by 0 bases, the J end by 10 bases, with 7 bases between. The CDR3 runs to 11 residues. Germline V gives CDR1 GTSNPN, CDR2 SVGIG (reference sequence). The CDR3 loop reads CAWSVFTEQFF. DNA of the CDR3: TGTGCCTGGAGTGTCTTCACCGAGCAGTTCTTC.

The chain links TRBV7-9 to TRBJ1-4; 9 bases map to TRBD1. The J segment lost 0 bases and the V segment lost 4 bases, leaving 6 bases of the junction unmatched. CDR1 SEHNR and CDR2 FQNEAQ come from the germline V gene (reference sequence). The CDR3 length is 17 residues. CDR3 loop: CASSSGQGPATNEKLFF. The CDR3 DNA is TGTGCCAGCAGCTCAGGACAGGGGCCGGCAACTAATGAAAAACTGTTTTTT. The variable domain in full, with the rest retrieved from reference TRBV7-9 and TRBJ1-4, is DTGVSQNPRHKITKRGQNVTFRCDPISEHNRLYWYRQTLGQGPEFLTYFQNEAQLEKSRLLSDRFSAERPKGSFSTLEIQRTEQGDSAMYLCASSSGQGPATNEKLFFGSGTQLSVL.

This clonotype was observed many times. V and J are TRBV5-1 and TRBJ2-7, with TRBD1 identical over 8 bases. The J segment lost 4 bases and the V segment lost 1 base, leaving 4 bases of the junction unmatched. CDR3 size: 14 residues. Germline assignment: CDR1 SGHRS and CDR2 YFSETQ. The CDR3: CASSLTGGNYEQYF. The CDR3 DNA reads TGCGCCAGCAGCTTGACAGGGGGTAATTACGAGCAGTACTTC. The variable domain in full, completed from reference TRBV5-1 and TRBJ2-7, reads KAGVTQTPRYLIKTRGQQVTLSCSPISGHRSVSWYQQTPGQGLQFLFEYFSETQRNKGNFPGRFSGRQFSNSRSEMNVSTLELGDSALYLCASSLTGGNYEQYFGPGTRLTVT.

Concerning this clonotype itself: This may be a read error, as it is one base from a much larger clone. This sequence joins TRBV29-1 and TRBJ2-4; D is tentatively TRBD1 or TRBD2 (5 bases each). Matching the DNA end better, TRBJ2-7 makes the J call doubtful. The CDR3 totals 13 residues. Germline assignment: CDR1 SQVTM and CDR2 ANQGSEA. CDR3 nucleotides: TGCAGCGCCCAGGGACCCACATCCTGCGAGCAGTACTTC. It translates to CSAQGPTSCEQYF.

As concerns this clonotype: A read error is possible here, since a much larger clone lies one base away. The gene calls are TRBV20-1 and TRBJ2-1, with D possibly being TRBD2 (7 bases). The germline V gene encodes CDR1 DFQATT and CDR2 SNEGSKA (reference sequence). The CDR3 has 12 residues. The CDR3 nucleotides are TGCAGTACTAGCGTGGGGGCCAGTGAGCAGTTCTTC. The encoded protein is CSTSVGASEQFF.

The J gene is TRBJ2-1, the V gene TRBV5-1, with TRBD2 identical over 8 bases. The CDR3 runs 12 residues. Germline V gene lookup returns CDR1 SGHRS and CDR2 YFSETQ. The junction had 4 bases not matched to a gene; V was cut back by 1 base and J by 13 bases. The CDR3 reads CASSLTSGAQFF. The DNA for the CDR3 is TGCGCCAGCAGCTTGACTAGCGGAGCACAGTTCTTC.

The CDR3 nucleotides are TGTGCCAGCAGCCCCCCCAGTTGGCACGAGCAGTACTTC. Translation: CASSPPSWHEQYF. The chain carries TRBV25-1 and TRBJ2-4; D is unclear. Judging by the DNA end, TRBJ2-7 fits better; the J call may be wrong. The CDR3 is 13 amino acids. The germline CDR1 and CDR2 sequences are MGHDK and SYGVNS.

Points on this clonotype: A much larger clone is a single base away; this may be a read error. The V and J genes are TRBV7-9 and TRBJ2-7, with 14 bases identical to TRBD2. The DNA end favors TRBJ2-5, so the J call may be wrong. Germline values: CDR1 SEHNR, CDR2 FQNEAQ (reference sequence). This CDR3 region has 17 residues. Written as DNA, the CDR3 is TGTGCCGGCAGCCCCGGACTAGCGGGGGGACGTAGGGAGACCCAGTACTTC. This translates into CAGSPGLAGGRRETQYF.

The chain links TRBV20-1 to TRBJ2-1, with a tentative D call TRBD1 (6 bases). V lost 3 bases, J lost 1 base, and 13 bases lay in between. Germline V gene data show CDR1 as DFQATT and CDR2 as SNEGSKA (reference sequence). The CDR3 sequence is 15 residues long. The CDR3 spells CSASTGTYSYNEQFF. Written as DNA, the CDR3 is TGCAGTGCTAGTACAGGGACCTATTCCTACAATGAGCAGTTCTTC.

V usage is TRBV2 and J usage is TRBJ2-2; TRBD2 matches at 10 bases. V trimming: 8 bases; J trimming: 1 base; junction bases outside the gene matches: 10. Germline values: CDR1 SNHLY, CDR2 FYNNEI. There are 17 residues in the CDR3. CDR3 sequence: CASEMVAGGRNTGELFF. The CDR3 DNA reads TGTGCCAGCGAGATGGTAGCGGGGGGACGGAACACCGGGGAGCTGTTTTTT.

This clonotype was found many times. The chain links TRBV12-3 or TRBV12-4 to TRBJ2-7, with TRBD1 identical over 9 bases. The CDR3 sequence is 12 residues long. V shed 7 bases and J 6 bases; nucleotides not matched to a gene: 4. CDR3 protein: CASTRTGAEQYF. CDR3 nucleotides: TGTGCCAGCACCAGGACAGGGGCCGAGCAGTACTTC.

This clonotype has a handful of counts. CDR3: CSVEGGGGTEAFF. CDR3 bases: TGCAGCGTTGAGGGGGGCGGCGGCACTGAAGCTTTCTTT. This chain connects TRBV29-1 to TRBJ1-1; perhaps TRBD1 as D (6 bases). Trimming took 3 bases from V and 4 from J, leaving 12 bases between them. This CDR3 contains 13 residues. Germline CDR1 and CDR2: SQVTM and ANQGSEA.

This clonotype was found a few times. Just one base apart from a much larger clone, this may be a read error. This CDR3 reads CASSLGMAYNEQYF. DNA of the CDR3: TGTGCCAGCAGCTTAGGGATGGCCTACAATGAGCAGTACTTC. The rearrangement joins TRBV7-3 to TRBJ2-5; no reliable D call. The CDR3 has 14 amino acids. Germline CDR1 and CDR2: SGHTA and FQGTGA. The ends were cut back, 2 bases at V and 11 bases at J, with 18 bases in the middle. Based on the CDR3 plus reference TRBV7-3 and TRBJ2-5, the full variable domain is GAGVSQTPSNKVTEKGKYVELRCDPISGHTALYWYRQSLGQGPEFLIYFQGTGAADDSGLPNDRFFAVRPEGSVSTLKIQRTERGDSAVYLCASSLGMAYNEQYFGPGTRLLVL.